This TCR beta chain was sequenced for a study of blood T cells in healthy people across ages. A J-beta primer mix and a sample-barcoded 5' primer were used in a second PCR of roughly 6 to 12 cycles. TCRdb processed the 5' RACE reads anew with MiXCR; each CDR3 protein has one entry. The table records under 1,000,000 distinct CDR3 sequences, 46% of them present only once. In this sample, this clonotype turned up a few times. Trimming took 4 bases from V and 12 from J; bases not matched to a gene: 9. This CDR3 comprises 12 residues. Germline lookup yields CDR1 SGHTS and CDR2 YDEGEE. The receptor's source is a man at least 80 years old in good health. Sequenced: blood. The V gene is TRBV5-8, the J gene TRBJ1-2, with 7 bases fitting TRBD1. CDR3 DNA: TGTGCCAGCAGCCAATATGGACAGGCTCACACCTTC. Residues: CASSQYGQAHTF.